This TCR beta chain was recovered during a study of blood T cells in healthy people across ages. Study-level background: Template-switching capture recovered about one barcoded beta molecule per two T cells.

Researchers report isolating at least 6 million PBMCs per sample. Total RNA extraction produced at least 5.5 micrograms (per sample) for the study. A sample-barcoded 5' primer and a J-beta primer mix were used in a second PCR of about 7 to 12 cycles. From the 5' RACE reads, TCRdb called clonotypes with MiXCR, one entry per CDR3 protein. Here the sample spans some 880,000 distinct CDR3 sequences, around 36% being singletons. Points on this clonotype: Its specificity is not known.

Study outcomes and limitations: Naive and antigen-experienced cells could not be conclusively compared, given unsorted PBMCs.

The CDR3 contains 14 residues. Trimming at V came to 2 bases and at J to 3 bases, leaving 5 bases not matched to a gene. Per germline, CDR1 GTSNPN and CDR2 SVGIG (reference sequence). The receptor's source is a man aged 18 to 30 in good health. The sample was blood. This chain uses TRBV30 with TRBJ2-7; 9 bases are shared with TRBD1. The CDR3 loop is CAWSRDRARYEQYF. CDR3 sequence (DNA): TGTGCCTGGAGTAGGGACAGGGCCCGCTACGAGCAGTACTTC. The full variable domain, in which reference TRBV30 and TRBJ2-7 provide the parts outside the CDR3, is SQTIHQWPATLVQPVGSPLSLECTVEGTSNPNLYWYRQAAGRGLQLLFYSVGIGQISSEVPQNLSASRPQDRQFILSSKKLLLSDSGFYLCAWSRDRARYEQYFGPGTRLTVT.